The source of this TCR beta chain is a study of cytomegalovirus exposure and HLA in healthy donors. Whole-study results and caveats: According to the study, roughly 160 TCR beta chains were cytomegalovirus-associated. In vitro assays verified that a few CMV-associated chains recognized CMV antigens specifically.

The germline gives CDR1 LGHNA, CDR2 YSLEER. J lost 5 bases, V lost 0 bases, and 8 bases had no gene match. The CDR3 has 16 amino acids. This clone was seen a handful of times. Its antigen is currently unknown. With 60 Vbeta and 13 Jbeta primers, the PCR was carried out. TCRdb keeps only in-frame clones here, not all; method: immunoSEQ multiplex PCR. The sample includes about 160,000 clones, about 82% of them seen just once. The TCR was taken from a male donor in good health and CMV-seronegative. This chain joins TRBV4-3 and TRBJ2-7, with 9 bases identical to TRBD1. Sequencing was carried out using PBMCs. Written as DNA, the CDR3 is TGCGCCAGCAGCCAAGAAGGCCCCGGGACAGGGAACGAGCAGTACTTC. Translation: CASSQEGPGTGNEQYF.